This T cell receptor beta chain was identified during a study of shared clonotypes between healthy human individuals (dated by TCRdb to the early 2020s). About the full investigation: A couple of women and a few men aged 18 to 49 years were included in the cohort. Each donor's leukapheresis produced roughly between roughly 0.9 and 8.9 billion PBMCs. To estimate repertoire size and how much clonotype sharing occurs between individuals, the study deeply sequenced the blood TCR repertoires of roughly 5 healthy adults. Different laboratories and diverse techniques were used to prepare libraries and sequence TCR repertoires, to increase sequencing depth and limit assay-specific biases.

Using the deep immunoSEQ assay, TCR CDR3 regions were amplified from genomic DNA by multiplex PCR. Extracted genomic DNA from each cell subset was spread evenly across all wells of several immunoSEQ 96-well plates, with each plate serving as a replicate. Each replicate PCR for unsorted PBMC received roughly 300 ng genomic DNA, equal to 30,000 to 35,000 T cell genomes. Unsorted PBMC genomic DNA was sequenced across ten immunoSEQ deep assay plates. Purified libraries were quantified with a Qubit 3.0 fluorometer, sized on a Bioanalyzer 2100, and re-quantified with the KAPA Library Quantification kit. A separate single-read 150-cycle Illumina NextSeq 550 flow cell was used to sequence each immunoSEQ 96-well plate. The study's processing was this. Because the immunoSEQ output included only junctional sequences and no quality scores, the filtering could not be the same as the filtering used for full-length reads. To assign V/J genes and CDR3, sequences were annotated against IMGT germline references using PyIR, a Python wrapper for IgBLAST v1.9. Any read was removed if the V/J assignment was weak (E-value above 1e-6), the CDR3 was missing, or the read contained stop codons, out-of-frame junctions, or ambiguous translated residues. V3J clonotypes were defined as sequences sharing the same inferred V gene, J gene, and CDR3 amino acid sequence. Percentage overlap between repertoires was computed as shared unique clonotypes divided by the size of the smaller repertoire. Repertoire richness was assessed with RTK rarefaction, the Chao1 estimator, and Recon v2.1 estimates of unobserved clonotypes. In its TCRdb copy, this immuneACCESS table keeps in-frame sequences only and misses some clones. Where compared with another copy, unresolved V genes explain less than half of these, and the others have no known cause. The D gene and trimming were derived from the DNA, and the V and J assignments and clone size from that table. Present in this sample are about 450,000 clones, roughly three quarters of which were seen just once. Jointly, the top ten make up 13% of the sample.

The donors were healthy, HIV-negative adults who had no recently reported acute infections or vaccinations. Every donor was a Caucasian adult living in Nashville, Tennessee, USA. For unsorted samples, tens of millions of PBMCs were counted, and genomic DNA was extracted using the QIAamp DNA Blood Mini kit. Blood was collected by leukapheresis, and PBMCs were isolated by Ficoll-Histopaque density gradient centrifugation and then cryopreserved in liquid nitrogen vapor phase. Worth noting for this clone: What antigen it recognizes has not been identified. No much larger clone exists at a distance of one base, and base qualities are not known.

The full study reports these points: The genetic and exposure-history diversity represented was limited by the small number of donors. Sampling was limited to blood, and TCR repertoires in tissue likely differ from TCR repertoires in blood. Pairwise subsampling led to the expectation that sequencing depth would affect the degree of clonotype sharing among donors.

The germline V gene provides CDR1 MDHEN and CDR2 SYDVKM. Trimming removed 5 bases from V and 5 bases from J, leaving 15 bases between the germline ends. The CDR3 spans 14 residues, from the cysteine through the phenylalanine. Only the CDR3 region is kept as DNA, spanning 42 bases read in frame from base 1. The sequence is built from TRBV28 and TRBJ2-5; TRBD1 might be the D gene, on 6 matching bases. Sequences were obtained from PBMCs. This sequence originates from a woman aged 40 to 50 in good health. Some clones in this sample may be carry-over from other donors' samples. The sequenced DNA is TGTGCCAGCAGTGAAACAGGGTTTCCGGAGACCCAGTACTTC. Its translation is CASSETGFPETQYF.